This TCR beta chain was identified during a study of blood T cells in healthy people across ages. The V gene end was trimmed by 3 bases and the J gene end by 4 bases; junction bases not matched to a gene: 6. This CDR3 is 14 amino acids long. The germline CDR1 and CDR2 sequences are SGHKS and YYEKEE (reference sequence). A second PCR of 7 to 11 cycles used a sample-barcoded 5' primer and a J-beta primer mix. TCRdb reprocessed the 5' RACE reads via MiXCR and lists one record per CDR3 protein. The sample lists about 800,000 distinct CDR3 sequences, roughly 25% occurring once. Another study also made use of these data, one on T cells of mothers and their children. That study reports: Among related mother-child pairs, overlap was slightly higher than in unrelated pairs, though not significantly.

The sequence was collected from a boy aged 5-17 years in good health. The source material was blood. The chain employs TRBV5-5 and TRBJ2-7; 8 bases agree with TRBD1. CDR3 region: CASSYGTGLYEQYF. CDR3 in DNA: TGTGCCAGCAGCTACGGGACAGGCTTATACGAGCAGTACTTC. The variable domain in full, with the rest retrieved from reference TRBV5-5 and TRBJ2-7, is DAGVTQSPTHLIKTRGQQVTLRCSPISGHKSVSWYQQVLGQGPQFIFQYYEKEERGRGNFPDRFSARQFPNYSSELNVNALLLGDSALYLCASSYGTGLYEQYFGPGTRLTVT.